Within the sample, the clone carrying this T cell receptor beta chain is large. This beta chain came through as a stray read in a library set up for alpha chains, and its size says little. The sample comes from a study of spatial heterogeneity in lung cancer. TCRdb used MiXCR to reprocess the 5' RACE reads, holding one entry per CDR3 protein. Among fewer than 900 distinct CDR3 sequences listed, roughly 24% were seen once. Time point defined: sample taken at primary tumor resection. The donors comprised about 70 untreated early-stage non-small cell lung cancer patients. Extraction of whole RNA from tumor, nontumor lung or frozen PBMC preceded unsorted sequencing. The receptor was isolated from a male donor with early-stage non-small cell lung cancer. The sequenced sample was normal lung tissue next to the tumor, obtained at surgery.

This chain's CDR3 is CASSQPGGEAFF. DNA of the CDR3: TGTGCCAGCAGCCAACCAGGGGGGGAAGCTTTCTTT. The chain combines TRBV4-2 with TRBJ1-1; TRBD1 aligns across 7 bases. Germline V gene data show CDR1 as LGHNA and CDR2 as YNFKEQ. Losses at the gene ends were 2 bases for V and 8 bases for J; bases not matched to a gene: 2. The CDR3 has 12 amino acids.